The 21 T cell receptor beta chains below were found in one sample sequenced in a study of regulatory T cells in long-lasting Graves disease. Time point: newly diagnosed GD, antithyroid drugs for less than 3 months. PBMC RNA was the source of the TCR library. CDR3-region Arm-PCR and iRepertoire HTBI primers produced the TCR beta libraries. TCRdb reprocessed the multiplex PCR reads with MiXCR, giving one entry per CDR3 protein. The sample gives hundreds of thousands of distinct CDR3 sequences, over 15% of which show up once; 25% to 30% is in the top ten. This same sample was also taken into another study, of T cells in Graves' hyperthyroidism and ophthalmopathy.

Here the sequenced sample was peripheral blood mononuclear cells (PBMCs), taken at new diagnosis, from a patient treated with antithyroid drugs. These receptor sequences come from a man between 35 and 55 years old with Graves disease.

The table lists this clonotype with a few counts. The V and J genes are TRBV20-1 and TRBJ1-2; 7 nucleotides match TRBD1. This CDR3 is 14 amino acids long. The junction had 11 bases not matched to a gene; V was cut back by 5 bases and J by 5 bases. Germline CDR1 DFQATT, CDR2 SNEGSKA (reference sequence). The CDR3 DNA follows: TGCAGTGCTTCCGTCCGGGACAGAGGGTATGGCTACACCTTC. Residues: CSASVRDRGYGYTF.

There are many counts of this clonotype. The V call is TRBV6-1, the J call TRBJ2-7; 10 nucleotides match TRBD2. V shed 6 bases and J 7 bases; nucleotides not matched to a gene: 3. In germline, CDR1 is MNHNS, CDR2 SASEGT. The CDR3 totals 12 residues. The CDR3 bases are TGTGCCAGCAGAGAGGGACTAGCGGAGCAGTACTTC. The encoded protein is CASREGLAEQYF.

The table lists this clonotype with many counts. The V gene is TRBV28, the J gene TRBJ2-2; 10 bases agree with TRBD1. This CDR3 comprises 15 residues. J was trimmed by 10 bases and V by 4 bases; bases with no gene match: 9. Germline CDR1 reads MDHEN; CDR2 reads SYDVKM. CDR3 residues: CASSSAGTGEPELFF. CDR3 DNA sequence: TGTGCCAGCAGTTCCGCCGGGACAGGGGAGCCGGAGCTGTTTTTT.

The rearrangement uses TRBV5-8 and TRBJ1-5; 9 positions agree with TRBD1. With V trimmed by 1 base and J by 4 bases, 9 bases remained unmatched. Germline V gives CDR1 SGHTS, CDR2 YDEGEE. The CDR3 covers 17 residues. The CDR3: CASSLFRGTGPNQPQHF. DNA of the CDR3: TGTGCCAGCAGCTTGTTTCGCGGGACAGGGCCAAATCAGCCCCAGCATTTT.

The sample holds many counts of this clonotype. The V call is TRBV4-1, the J call TRBJ2-7; TRBD2 agrees at 9 bases. V shed 1 base, J shed 2 bases, and the junction held 6 bases outside the gene matches. Germline V CDR1 and CDR2: MGHRA, YSYEKL. This CDR3 is built from 16 residues. CDR3: CASSQGTAGGAYEQYF. The CDR3 coding sequence is TGCGCCAGCAGCCAAGGAACCGCGGGGGGGGCCTACGAGCAGTACTTC.

In its sample, this clonotype was seen a few times. Here the CDR3 DNA reads TGCAGTGCTAGAGATTGGTCTAGCGAGCAGTTCTTC. Its protein product is CSARDWSSEQFF. The genes are TRBV20-1 and TRBJ2-1; a weak D match, TRBD2 (5 bases). Trimming left V 0 bases short and J 10 bases short, with 10 bases between. The CDR3 consists of 12 residues. Germline CDR1 DFQATT, CDR2 SNEGSKA (reference sequence).

The rearrangement links TRBV3-1 to TRBJ1-3; a weak D match, TRBD1 (6 bases). V gave up 4 bases and J gave up 3 bases, with 16 bases separating them. Looked up from germline, CDR1 is LGHDT and CDR2 is YNNKEL (reference sequence). This CDR3 is built from 16 residues. Written as DNA, the CDR3 is TGTGCCAGCAGCCCCGTTTCGGGGGCGAGTGGAAACACCATATATTTT. This encodes CASSPVSGASGNTIYF. The full variable domain, rest sourced from reference TRBV3-1 and TRBJ1-3, is DTAVSQTPKYLVTQMGNDKSIKCEQNLGHDTMYWYKQDSKKFLKIMFSYNNKELIINETVPNRFSPKSPDKAHLNLHINSLELGDSAVYFCASSPVSGASGNTIYFGEGSWLTVV.

The chain carries TRBV5-1 and TRBJ1-2; D is uncertain. CDR3 length: 13 residues. Per germline, CDR1 SGHRS and CDR2 YFSETQ. Trimming pared 1 base from V and 6 bases from J, leaving 10 bases between. Here the CDR3 DNA reads TGCGCCAGCAGCTTGTCCGGATTCAATGGCTACACCTTC. It specifies CASSLSGFNGYTF.

The V call is TRBV12-3 or TRBV12-4, the J call TRBJ2-7; TRBD2 matches at 9 bases. The trim removed 5 bases at V and 6 bases at J, leaving 5 bases unmatched. The CDR3 length is 13 residues. CDR3 loop: CASSLSGRGEQYF. The DNA for the CDR3 is TGTGCCAGCAGTCTTAGCGGGAGAGGCGAGCAGTACTTC.

The sample holds many counts of this clonotype. J is TRBJ2-2 and V is TRBV9, with a possible D match to TRBD1 (6 bases). The germline V gene encodes CDR1 SGDLS and CDR2 YYNGEE. This CDR3 has 15 residues. The ends were cut back, 0 bases at V and 8 bases at J, with 14 bases in the middle. CDR3 in DNA: TGTGCCAGCAGCGTAGACCACAGGGCGTCAGGGGAGCTGTTTTTT. As protein: CASSVDHRASGELFF. The full variable domain, rest sourced from reference TRBV9 and TRBJ2-2, is DSGVTQTPKHLITATGQRVTLRCSPRSGDLSVYWYQQSLDQGLQFLIQYYNGEERAKGNILERFSAQQFPDLHSELNLSSLELGDSALYFCASSVDHRASGELFFGEGSRLTVL.

This clonotype occurred many times. The chain recombines TRBV3-1 with TRBJ2-7, with 12 bases fitting TRBD2. The CDR3 sequence is 17 residues long. V lost 1 base, J lost 0 bases, and 4 bases stayed unmatched. Germline values: CDR1 LGHDT, CDR2 YNNKEL (reference sequence). The CDR3 DNA sequence: TGTGCCAGCAGCCAAGGTAGACTAGCGGGGGCCTCCTACGAGCAGTACTTC. This encodes CASSQGRLAGASYEQYF.

This chain links TRBV28 with TRBJ1-6; D not resolved. In germline, CDR1 is MDHEN, CDR2 SYDVKM. The CDR3 is 14 amino acids. Trimming removed 3 bases from V and 6 bases from J, with 9 bases in between. The CDR3: CASSFIPSNSPLHF. CDR3 sequence (DNA): TGTGCCAGCAGTTTTATCCCAAGTAATTCACCCCTCCACTTT. Variable domain in full (rest from reference TRBV28 and TRBJ1-6): DVKVTQSSRYLVKRTGEKVFLECVQDMDHENMFWYRQDPGLGLRLIYFSYDVKMKEKGDIPEGYSVSREKKERFSLILESASTNQTSMYLCASSFIPSNSPLHFGNGTRLTVT.

This clonotype was observed many times. V usage is TRBV27 and J usage is TRBJ1-5; D gene unclear. Germline V lookup: CDR1 MNHEY, CDR2 SMNVEV (reference sequence). CDR3 length: 12 residues. V shed 2 bases and J shed 6 bases, with 5 bases lying between them. CDR3 in amino acids: CASSLKGQPQHF. CDR3 DNA sequence: TGTGCCAGCAGTTTAAAGGGTCAGCCCCAGCATTTT.

This clonotype was seen a few times. The chain recombines TRBV5-1 with TRBJ2-1; 10 nucleotides match TRBD2. V trimming: 4 bases; J trimming: 9 bases; junction bases outside the gene matches: 10. Germline assignment: CDR1 SGHRS and CDR2 YFSETQ. This CDR3 contains 15 residues. This CDR3 is CASSLLSGGAIEQFF. The CDR3 coding sequence is TGCGCCAGCAGCCTATTGAGCGGGGGGGCCATTGAGCAGTTCTTC.

The chain uses TRBV7-3 and TRBJ2-1; TRBD1 or TRBD2 may be the D gene (5 bases each). There are 16 residues in the CDR3. V shed 2 bases and J shed 0 bases, with 11 bases lying between them. Germline values: CDR1 SGHTA, CDR2 FQGTGA. The CDR3 here is CASSLLAGSSYNEQFF. DNA of the CDR3: TGTGCCAGCAGCTTATTAGCAGGGAGCTCCTACAATGAGCAGTTCTTC. The whole variable domain, filled in from reference TRBV7-3 and TRBJ2-1, reads GAGVSQTPSNKVTEKGKYVELRCDPISGHTALYWYRQSLGQGPEFLIYFQGTGAADDSGLPNDRFFAVRPEGSVSTLKIQRTERGDSAVYLCASSLLAGSSYNEQFFGPGTRLTVL.

This clonotype was seen a handful of times. This sequence may be a read error, since a much larger clone differs from it by one base. Since the CDR3 does not end with the conserved phenylalanine or tryptophan, this likely comes from a read error. The V and J genes are TRBV4-2 and TRBJ2-3; D is possibly TRBD1 or TRBD2 (5 bases each). The CDR3 consists of 14 residues. The ends were cut back, 0 bases at V and 1 base at J, with 5 bases in the middle. Germline CDR1 is LGHNA and CDR2 is YNFKEQ. Written as DNA, the CDR3 is TGTGCCAGCAGCCAAGAGGGACGCACAGATACGCAGTATCTT. Translation gives CASSQEGRTDTQYL.

Regarding this clonotype: At one end the junction does not follow the germline gene, possibly because of a read error. The rearrangement joins TRBV5-1 to TRBJ2-4, with TRBD2 as a possible D gene (5 bases). This CDR3 has 13 residues. Germline V gives CDR1 SGHRS, CDR2 YFSETQ. The CDR3 DNA is TGCGCCAGCAGCTTGGCCGAGGGCGCAGCTTCGGACTTC. Amino acids: CASSLAEGAASDF.

The table lists this clonotype with a few counts. The chain is built from TRBV5-1 and TRBJ1-4, with a tentative D call TRBD1 (6 bases). The germline V gene has CDR1 SGHRS and CDR2 YFSETQ. The CDR3 has 14 residues. Trimming cost V 0 bases and J 8 bases, with 11 bases left between them. Here the CDR3 reads CASSLAARGEKLFF. The CDR3 nucleotides are TGCGCCAGCAGCTTGGCTGCGAGGGGGGAAAAACTGTTTTTT. Full variable domain (outside the CDR3, taken from reference TRBV5-1 and TRBJ1-4): KAGVTQTPRYLIKTRGQQVTLSCSPISGHRSVSWYQQTPGQGLQFLFEYFSETQRNKGNFPGRFSGRQFSNSRSEMNVSTLELGDSALYLCASSLAARGEKLFFGSGTQLSVL.

This clonotype was picked up many times. The rearrangement links TRBV3-2 to TRBJ2-5; the D segment call TRBD1 is taken from the table without a DNA check. TRBV3-2 is a listed pseudogene. There are 17 residues in the CDR3. Here the CDR3 DNA reads TGTGCCAGCAGCCAAGATCGTGGGGCAGGGGAGCAAGAGACCCAGTACTTC. This encodes CASSQDRGAGEQETQYF.

Worth noting for this clonotype: This may be a read error: a much more frequent sequence differs by one nucleotide. The rearrangement joins TRBV20-1 to TRBJ1-1; no firm D call. CDR3 length equals 13 residues. Looked up from germline, CDR1 is DFQATT and CDR2 is SNEGSKA (reference sequence). V dropped 0 bases and J dropped 10 bases, with 15 bases sitting between them. The DNA for the CDR3 is TGCAGTGCTAGAGAGGATCAGGTACGAGGAGCTTTCTTT. Amino acid sequence: CSAREDQVRGAFF.

A word on this clonotype: This may arise from a read error, as a much more abundant clone is one base away. This chain links TRBV27 with TRBJ2-6; D gene ambiguous. The CDR3 has 14 amino acids. Germline V gene sequence: CDR1 MNHEY, CDR2 SMNVEV (reference sequence). CDR3 sequence reads: CAGSPSWDSNVLTF. The CDR3 DNA reads TGTGCCGGCAGCCCCTCGTGGGATTCCAACGTCCTGACTTTC.